This T cell receptor beta chain was captured by sequencing in a study of response to subunit inactivated influenza vaccine. Overall study results and limits: The authors proposed limited new T cell recruitment per seasonal influenza vaccination.

A remark on this clonotype: Antigen specificity is unknown.

V lost 8 bases, J lost 6 bases, and 11 bases lay in between. The CDR3 extends over 10 amino acids. CDR1 SQVTM and CDR2 ANQGSEA come from the germline V gene. TCRdb re-called the RT-PCR reads through MiXCR, storing one row per CDR3 protein. The profile covers a few hundred thousand distinct CDR3 sequences, with approximately 21% appearing a single time and about 9.3% taken by the ten largest. The receptor was derived from a man between 50 and 75 years old who received an inactivated influenza vaccine. This sample comprised PBMCs from blood, obtained about 20 months after vaccination. The rearrangement joins TRBV29-1 to TRBJ2-7; D gene unclear. The DNA of the CDR3 is TGCAGCCCGACATCGGGCGAGCAGTACTTC. Amino acids: CSPTSGEQYF.